The rows below give T cell receptor beta chains drawn from one sample of a study of regulatory T cells in long-lasting Graves disease. TCRdb processed the multiplex PCR reads anew with MiXCR; each CDR3 protein has one entry. The sample contains 400,000 to 500,000 distinct CDR3 sequences, 21% of which appear only once. Sequenced material: peripheral blood mononuclear cells (PBMCs), taken when the disease was refractory, from a patient treated with antithyroid drugs. The receptors come from a female donor with Graves disease. CDR3s include the opening cysteine and the closing phenylalanine or tryptophan. A D gene is named only where the DNA matches it firmly. Some rows have no size entry. The others give once, few or many, or a class for an expanded clone.

cdr3_aa: CASSLGSQGANYGYTF; cdr3_nt: TGTGCCAGCAGTTTAGGGTCTCAGGGAGCTAACTATGGCTACACCTTC; clone_size: many; v_call: TRBV28; j_call: TRBJ1-2; d_call: .
cdr3_aa: CATSRERAAQETQYF; cdr3_nt: TGTGCCACCAGCAGAGAAAGGGCGGCCCAAGAGACCCAGTACTTC; clone_size: .; v_call: TRBV15; j_call: TRBJ2-5; d_call: .
cdr3_aa: CASSSGTGVPPLHF; cdr3_nt: TGTGCCAGCAGCTCCGGGACAGGGGTCCCACCCCTCCACTTT; clone_size: .; v_call: TRBV9; j_call: TRBJ1-6; d_call: TRBD1
cdr3_aa: CASSPGLLGTGELFF; cdr3_nt: TGCGCCAGCAGCCCGGGACTCCTTGGAACCGGGGAGCTGTTTTTT; clone_size: many; v_call: TRBV5-1; j_call: TRBJ2-2; d_call: .
cdr3_aa: CASSLEPQILDRLNIQYF; cdr3_nt: TGTGCCAGCAGCTTAGAACCCCAGATCCTGGACAGGCTAAACATTCAGTACTTC; clone_size: few; v_call: TRBV7-9; j_call: TRBJ2-4; d_call: TRBD1
cdr3_aa: CASSQEEADLYEQYF; cdr3_nt: TGCGCCAGCAGCCAAGAAGAGGCAGACCTCTACGAGCAGTACTTC; clone_size: .; v_call: TRBV4-1; j_call: TRBJ2-7; d_call: .
cdr3_aa: CASSLARNTYGYTF; cdr3_nt: TGTGCCAGCAGCTTGGCCAGGAACACTTATGGCTACACCTTC; clone_size: few; v_call: TRBV5-8; j_call: TRBJ1-2; d_call: .
cdr3_aa: CASSTRDRGSGELFF; cdr3_nt: TGTGCCAGTAGTACCCGGGACAGGGGATCCGGGGAGCTGTTTTTT; clone_size: few; v_call: TRBV19; j_call: TRBJ2-2; d_call: TRBD1
cdr3_aa: CASSQDNFLSDRTTAQYF; cdr3_nt: TGTGCCAGCAGCCAAGATAATTTCCTCTCGGACAGAACCACGGCCCAGTACTTC; clone_size: few; v_call: TRBV3-1; j_call: TRBJ2-5; d_call: .
cdr3_aa: CSVEEEGWDTQYF; cdr3_nt: TGCAGCGTTGAAGAGGAGGGGTGGGATACGCAGTATTTT; clone_size: .; v_call: TRBV29-1; j_call: TRBJ2-3; d_call: .
cdr3_aa: CASSWTSGDTQYF; cdr3_nt: TGTGCCAGCTCCTGGACTAGCGGAGATACGCAGTATTTT; clone_size: once; v_call: TRBV7-2; j_call: TRBJ2-3; d_call: TRBD2
cdr3_aa: CASSYGTGGEETQYF; cdr3_nt: TGCGCCAGCAGTTACGGGACAGGGGGCGAGGAGACCCAGTACTTC; clone_size: .; v_call: TRBV5-1; j_call: TRBJ2-5; d_call: TRBD1
cdr3_aa: CASTTYEQYF; cdr3_nt: TGTGCCAGCACTACCTACGAGCAGTACTTC; clone_size: many; v_call: TRBV2; j_call: TRBJ2-7; d_call: .
cdr3_aa: CASSIRQGAHEQYF; cdr3_nt: TGTGCCAGTAGTATCAGACAGGGGGCTCATGAGCAGTACTTC; clone_size: few; v_call: TRBV19; j_call: TRBJ2-7; d_call: TRBD1
cdr3_aa: CASSFSLNTEAFF; cdr3_nt: TGTGCCAGCAGTTTTTCCCTGAACACTGAAGCTTTCTTT; clone_size: many; v_call: TRBV7-9; j_call: TRBJ1-1; d_call: .
cdr3_aa: CASSGGSREKLFF; cdr3_nt: TGTGCCAGCAGTGGTGGGTCTAGGGAAAAACTGTTTTTT; clone_size: many; v_call: TRBV12-3/TRBV12-4; j_call: TRBJ1-4; d_call: .
cdr3_aa: CASSKIGAGNEQFF; cdr3_nt: TGTGCCAGCAGCAAAATTGGAGCGGGCAATGAGCAGTTCTTC; clone_size: .; v_call: TRBV16; j_call: TRBJ2-1; d_call: .
cdr3_aa: CASSQGGPGGSSYEQYF; cdr3_nt: TGTGCCAGCAGCCAAGGGGGCCCGGGCGGGAGCTCCTACGAGCAGTACTTC; clone_size: few; v_call: TRBV3-1; j_call: TRBJ2-7; d_call: TRBD2
cdr3_aa: CASSLVRRIYNEQFF; cdr3_nt: TGTGCCAGCTCCTTAGTCCGGAGAATCTACAATGAGCAGTTCTTC; clone_size: once; v_call: TRBV12-3/TRBV12-4; j_call: TRBJ2-1; d_call: .
cdr3_aa: CASSRETSSYEQYF; cdr3_nt: TGTGCCAGCAGTCGGGAAACCAGCTCCTACGAGCAGTACTTC; clone_size: .; v_call: TRBV28; j_call: TRBJ2-7; d_call: .
cdr3_aa: CASSPGAGTEAFF; cdr3_nt: TGTGCCAGCAGCCCAGGGGCCGGGACTGAGGCTTTCTTT; clone_size: .; v_call: TRBV5-6; j_call: TRBJ1-1; d_call: .
cdr3_aa: CATSDKRDLYEQYF; cdr3_nt: TGTGCCACCAGTGATAAACGGGACTTATACGAGCAGTACTTC; clone_size: .; v_call: TRBV24-1; j_call: TRBJ2-7; d_call: .
cdr3_aa: CASVAGSNQPQHF; cdr3_nt: TGTGCCAGCGTGGCGGGAAGCAATCAGCCCCAGCATTTT; clone_size: .; v_call: TRBV2; j_call: TRBJ1-5; d_call: .
cdr3_aa: CASSQGGFLQGLKVYEQYF; cdr3_nt: TGCGCCAGCAGCCAAGGAGGGTTCTTACAGGGGCTAAAAGTTTACGAGCAGTACTTC; clone_size: .; v_call: TRBV4-1; j_call: TRBJ2-7; d_call: TRBD1
cdr3_aa: CASSQVGKPATYEQYF; cdr3_nt: TGCGCCAGCAGCCAAGTGGGGAAACCAGCTACCTACGAGCAGTACTTC; clone_size: few; v_call: TRBV4-1; j_call: TRBJ2-7; d_call: .
cdr3_aa: CSVMVRTSEAFF; cdr3_nt: TGCAGCGTTATGGTCAGAACCTCTGAAGCTTTCTTT; clone_size: once; v_call: TRBV29-1; j_call: TRBJ1-1; d_call: .
cdr3_aa: CASSFVAGSSGELFF; cdr3_nt: TGTGCCAGCAGCTTCGTCGCGGGATCTTCCGGGGAGCTGTTTTTT; clone_size: once; v_call: TRBV5-4; j_call: TRBJ2-2; d_call: .
cdr3_aa: CASSPTSGRAGTGELFF; cdr3_nt: TGTGCCAGCAGCCCGACTAGCGGGAGGGCCGGCACCGGGGAGCTGTTTTTT; clone_size: .; v_call: TRBV11-2; j_call: TRBJ2-2; d_call: TRBD2